This T cell receptor beta chain stems from a study of blood T cell repertoires in COVID-19. Across the study: PBMCs, B-cell-depleted T cells, or T cells provided the cDNA or gDNA that made up the material.

The CDR3 spans 14 residues. Trimming stripped 1 base from V and 4 bases from J, with 10 bases between. The germline V gene has CDR1 LGHNA and CDR2 YSLEER. Authors' data handling: Counts of nucleated cells, estimated from reference gene primer amplification, were obtained. TCRdb's copy holds only in-frame clones and misses some; the assay was immunoSEQ multiplex PCR. V and J calls and clone size come straight from that table; D and trimming were deduced from the DNA. The table lists about 73,000 clones, around nine tenths of them singletons, with about 15% in the top ten. This receptor was taken from a woman aged 80 or over with active or convalescent COVID-19. The V call is TRBV4-3, the J call TRBJ1-2; possibly TRBD1 for D (5 bases). Source material: peripheral blood. The CDR3 nucleotides read TGCGCCAGCAGCCAAGTGGGCCAGGGCTATGGCTACACCTTC. Protein: CASSQVGQGYGYTF.